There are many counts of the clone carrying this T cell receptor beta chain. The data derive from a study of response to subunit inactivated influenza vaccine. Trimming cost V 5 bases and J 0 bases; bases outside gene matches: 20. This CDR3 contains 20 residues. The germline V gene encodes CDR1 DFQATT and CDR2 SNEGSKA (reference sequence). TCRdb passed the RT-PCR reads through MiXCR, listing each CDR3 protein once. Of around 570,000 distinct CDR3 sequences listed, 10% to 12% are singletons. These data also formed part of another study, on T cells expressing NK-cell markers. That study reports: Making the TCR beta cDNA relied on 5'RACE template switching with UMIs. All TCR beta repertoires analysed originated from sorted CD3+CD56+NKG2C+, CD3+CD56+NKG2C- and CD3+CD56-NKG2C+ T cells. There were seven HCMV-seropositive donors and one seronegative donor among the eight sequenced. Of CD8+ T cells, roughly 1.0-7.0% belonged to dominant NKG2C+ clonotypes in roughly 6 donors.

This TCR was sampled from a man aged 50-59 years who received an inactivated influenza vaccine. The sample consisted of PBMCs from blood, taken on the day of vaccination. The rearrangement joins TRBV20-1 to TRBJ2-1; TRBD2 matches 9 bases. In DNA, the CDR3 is TGCAGTGCTCGACCTAAAGCGGGGGGACCTTATTCCTACTCCTACAATGAGCAGTTCTTC. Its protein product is CSARPKAGGPYSYSYNEQFF.